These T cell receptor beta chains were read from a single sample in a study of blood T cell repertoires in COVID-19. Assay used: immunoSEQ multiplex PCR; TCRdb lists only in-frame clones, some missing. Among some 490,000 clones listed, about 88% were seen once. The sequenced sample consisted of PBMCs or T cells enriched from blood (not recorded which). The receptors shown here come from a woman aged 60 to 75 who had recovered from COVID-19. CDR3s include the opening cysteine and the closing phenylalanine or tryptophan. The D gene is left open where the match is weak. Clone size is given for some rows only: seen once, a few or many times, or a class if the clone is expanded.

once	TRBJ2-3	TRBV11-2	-	TGTGCCAGCAGCTTGTCCGGGACTTTAGATACGCAGTATTTT	CASSLSGTLDTQYF
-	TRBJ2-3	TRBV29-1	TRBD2	TGCAGCGTTGGCGAGAGCGGGGGGGGTACAGATACGCAGTATTTT	CSVGESGGGTDTQYF
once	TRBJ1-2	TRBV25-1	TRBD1	TGTGCCAGCGAACCGGGACAGGGGTTCTTGGGCGGCTACACCTTC	CASEPGQGFLGGYTF
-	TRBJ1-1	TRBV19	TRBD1	TGTGCCAGTATTCTTGGAGATCGGGACAGGCCGAACACTGAAGCTTTCTTT	CASILGDRDRPNTEAFF
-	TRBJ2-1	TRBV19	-	TGTGCCAGTAGTAGGTCGGAGGGGGGGAATCTAAGGGTCTTC	CASSRSEGGNLRVF
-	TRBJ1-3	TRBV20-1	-	TGCAGTGCTAGTAGGACTGCTGGAAACACCATATATTTT	CSASRTAGNTIYF
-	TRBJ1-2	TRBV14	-	TGTGCCAGCAGCCAAGCTTTGGGAGTGAGCGGCTACACCTTC	CASSQALGVSGYTF
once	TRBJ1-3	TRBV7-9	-	TGTGCCAGCAGCGGGGGGGAAGCTGGAAACACCATATATTTT	CASSGGEAGNTIYF
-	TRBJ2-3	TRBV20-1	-	TGCAGTGCTAGTCTTTCACGGGGCACAGATACGCAGTATTTT	CSASLSRGTDTQYF
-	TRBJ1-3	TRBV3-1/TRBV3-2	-	TGTGCCAGCAGCCAAGGGTCAGGCCTTACACTGTCTGGAAACACCATATATTTT	CASSQGSGLTLSGNTIYF
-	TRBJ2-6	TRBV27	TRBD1	TGTGCCAGCAGTGACAGGGAATCTGGGGCCAACGTCCTGACTTTC	CASSDRESGANVLTF
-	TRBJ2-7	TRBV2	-	TGTGCCAGCAGTGAAGCGGGCCGCTACGAGCAGTACTTC	CASSEAGRYEQYF
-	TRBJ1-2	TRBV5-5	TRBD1	TGTGCCAGCAGCCCAGCAGGGGGAGCGGGCTTGGGTATTAAGGGCTACACCTTC	CASSPAGGAGLGIKGYTF
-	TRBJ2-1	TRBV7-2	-	TGTGCCAGCAGCTTATTGCCACGGGGGGCCCACAATGAGCAGTTCTTC	CASSLLPRGAHNEQFF
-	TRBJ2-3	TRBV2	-	TGTGCCAGCAGGGCCGAGTCAGGGGGCACAGATACGCAGTATTTT	CASRAESGGTDTQYF
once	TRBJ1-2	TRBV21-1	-	TGTGCCAGCAGCGGGGGGAGAGGTTACTATGGCTACACCTTC	CASSGGRGYYGYTF
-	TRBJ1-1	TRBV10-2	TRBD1	TGCGCCAGCAGGTTAGGGACAGGGGCCACGAACACTGAAGCTTTCTTT	CASRLGTGATNTEAFF
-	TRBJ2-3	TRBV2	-	TGTGCCAGCAGTGAAGGGCTTTCCACAGATACGCAGTATTTT	CASSEGLSTDTQYF
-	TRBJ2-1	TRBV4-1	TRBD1	TGCGCCAGCAGCCAGATTCCGGGACAGGTCTACAATGAGCAGTTCTTC	CASSQIPGQVYNEQFF
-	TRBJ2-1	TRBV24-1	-	TGTGCCACCAGTGATTCAGGGGTACGGGAGCAGTTCTTC	CATSDSGVREQFF
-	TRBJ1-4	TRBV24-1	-	TGTGCCACCAGTGATTTGTATCAGGGTCCTAATGAAAAACTGTTTTTT	CATSDLYQGPNEKLFF
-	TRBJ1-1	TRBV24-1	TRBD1	TGTGCCACCAGTGACTTCGGACAGGGTATGGGAGCTTTCTTT	CATSDFGQGMGAFF
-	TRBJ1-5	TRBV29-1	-	TGCAGCGGGGGGACGGGGGATCAGCCCCAGCATTTT	CSGGTGDQPQHF
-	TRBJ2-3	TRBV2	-	TGTGCCAGCGCGACAGAGTTCACAGATACGCAGTATTTT	CASATEFTDTQYF
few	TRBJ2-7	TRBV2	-	TGTGCCAGCAGTGACCCATACAGCTACGAGCAGTACTTC	CASSDPYSYEQYF
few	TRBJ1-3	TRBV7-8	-	TGTGCCAGCAGCTTACAGGGTGAAGGCACCATATATTTT	CASSLQGEGTIYF